This T cell receptor (beta chain) was found in a study of blood T cell repertoires in COVID-19 (dated by TCRdb to 2020 to 2021). As for the study more broadly: Samples covering the acute and convalescent phases of COVID-19 were provided by collaborators in the United States, Italy and Spain. The prospective study material was composed of cDNA or gDNA derived from T cells, B-cell-depleted T cells, or PBMCs. The dataset comprised deeply sampled blood TCRbeta repertoires from subjects exposed to, actively infected with, or recovered from COVID-19. The repertoires were released in a freely available public database intended as a resource for research on the immune response to SARS-CoV-2. Samples came from the ongoing ImmuneRACE study (first 160 participants) plus 1,254 subjects from 6 global collaborators. Nearly every sample came with metadata listing a de-identified subject ID, COVID-19 status, age in years and sex. Where HLA class I and class II types were available, the types were taken from metadata supplied by the sample provider, not from assay-based typing.

Overall study results and their limits: The amount of clinical and demographic metadata varied by source and participant and was provided uncurated.

Of note for this clone: There is no known antigen for this receptor. Base qualities are not recorded, but no much larger clone differs from it by a single base.

In the prospective study, participants were roughly 18 to 90 years old, resided in about two dozen geographic areas of the United States, and were enrolled through a virtual design. In the prospective study, participants were assigned to cohorts based on the clinical history participants reported in a screening survey and a study questionnaire. For ImmuneRACE Cohort 3, a participant was defined as recovered based on two consecutive negative NP/OP PCR tests, clearance by a healthcare professional, or resolution of symptoms. Each participant in the prospective study had whole blood, serum and a nasopharyngeal or oropharyngeal swab collected by mobile phlebotomists. Prospective study participants could optionally give additional blood draws and questionnaires over an approximately 2-month period. Blood samples from the prospective study were shipped frozen or at room temperature prior to DNA extraction.

TCRbeta CDR3 regions were amplified from genomic DNA using the immunoSEQ Assay, a bias-controlled multiplex PCR. Processing in the source paper ran as follows. Within the assay, amplification of reference gene primers was used to estimate how many nucleated cells each sample contained. To quantify the absolute abundance of each unique TCRbeta CDR3 rearrangement, sequence reads were collapsed and filtered. For each sample, productive Simpson clonality was calculated as the square root of Simpson's diversity index across productive rearrangements. In TCRdb, the immuneACCESS table is reduced to in-frame sequences with V and J assigned. These tables do not hold every clone; where another copy was compared, an unresolved V gene accounts for under half, and the others remain unexplained. V, J and clone size are taken as reported in that table, and D and trimming were inferred from the DNA itself. This sample lists 150,000 or so clones; around 84% were detected once. Of the sample, over 12% falls within the top ten clones.

The CDR3 runs 16 amino acids, cysteine and phenylalanine included. Only the CDR3 region is kept as DNA, spanning 48 bases read in frame from base 1. The germline V gene yields SGHVS for CDR1 and FQNEAQ for CDR2. Cut back by 1 base and 6 bases, the V and J ends lie 13 bases apart. The receptor was isolated from a man aged 45-65 years who had recovered from COVID-19. This receptor chain uses TRBV7-8 and TRBJ1-6, and perhaps TRBD1 as D gene, on 5 matching bases. The sequenced sample was PBMCs or T cells enriched from blood (not recorded which). The CDR3 has the sequence CASSLGGPRANSPLHF. The DNA reads as follows: TGTGCCAGCAGCTTAGGGGGCCCTAGGGCTAATTCACCCCTCCACTTT.